This T cell receptor (beta chain) came from a study of T cells in Graves' hyperthyroidism and ophthalmopathy. General observations from the study: Median prediction lead before ophthalmopathy onset was about 6.5 months with the model.

Patients with uncontrolled infections, other autoimmune diseases, pregnancy or lactation were excluded. PBMCs were sourced from less than 12 ml fresh peripheral blood. There were TCR beta CDR3 regions amplified from RNA transcripts. The HTBI primer set served for first-round RT-PCR of the TCR CDR3. TCRdb reprocessed the multiplex PCR reads via MiXCR and lists one record per CDR3 protein. The sample lists nearly 750,000 distinct CDR3 sequences; approximately 40% were seen once. Unmatched junction bases numbered 12, after V lost 3 bases and J lost 7 bases. CDR1 is SGDLS and CDR2 is YYNGEE in the germline V gene. The CDR3 runs 15 residues. This clonotype was seen many times. Its antigen is unidentified.

The V gene is TRBV9, the J gene TRBJ2-7, with TRBD2 matching over 8 bases. Sequencing was performed on blood. This receptor was identified in a woman in her forties with Graves' hyperthyroidism. CDR3 sequence (DNA): TGTGCCAGCAGCGAAACCGGGAGACCGGGAGGGGAGCAGTACTTC. This gives the protein CASSETGRPGGEQYF.